This T cell receptor (beta chain) was sequenced for a study of CD8+CD57+ T cells in acquired aplastic anemia. Overall study context: Quantities of DNA derived from sorted CD4+ and CD8+ cells averaged 3.2 ug.

The TCR beta profiling, which covered VDJ combination and CDR3 sequence, was carried out using genomic DNA as the template. TCRdb reanalysed the reads using MiXCR and keeps one entry per CDR3 protein. Of about 120,000 distinct CDR3 sequences listed, about 43% were seen once; the top ten hold more than 2.5%. CD8+CD57+ cell expansion, shown by flow cytometry, had occurred in the patients selected for sequencing. Among the patients, all had severe acquired aplastic anemia. When blood sampling took place, the patients had received no therapy. The germline V gene encodes CDR1 MNHNS and CDR2 SASEGT. V dropped 5 bases and J dropped 4; count of bases not matched to a gene: 6. The CDR3 contains 17 residues.

J is TRBJ2-2 and V is TRBV6-1, with TRBD2 matching over 14 bases. The receptor comes from a human donor with aplastic anemia. The sequencing sample was made of sorted CD4+, CD8+, or CD8+CD57+ T cells (not recorded which) from PBMCs. The CDR3 DNA is TGTGCCAGCAGTCCCCAGGGACTAGCGGGGGTCACCGGGGAGCTGTTTTTT. This codes for CASSPQGLAGVTGELFF.